This T cell receptor (beta chain) derives from a study of human T cells and chemical hapten exposure. The overall study: Donors were sensitized with 2% DPC on the upper inner arm. Findings and caveats of the study: Alopecia in the donors means their immune response may deviate from healthy people's.

This clonotype appeared a few times. Its antigen is still unknown. V shed 5 bases and J shed 5 bases, with 12 bases lying between them. This CDR3 spans 13 amino acids. TCRdb re-called the RACE reads through MiXCR, storing one row per CDR3 protein. The sample has about 89,000 distinct CDR3 sequences, 9.5% to 14% seen once. Time point indicated: pre-sensitization, week 0. Treatment in this sample: therapeutic diphenylcyclopropenone sensitization with weekly scalp DPC. Alopecia patients, 18 to 70 years old and DPC-suitable, served as donors. The source of this sequence is a woman aged 60-70 years with alopecia areata. Some clones in this sample may be carry-over from other donors' samples. This material consisted of whole blood, taken in connection with sensitization to the hapten diphenylcyclopropenone (DPC). The chain carries TRBV12-3 or TRBV12-4 and TRBJ1-1; a possible D gene is TRBD1 (5 bases). Here the CDR3 DNA reads TGTGCCAGCAGTCCGGGGGGGGATACTGAAGCTTTCTTT. It is translated as CASSPGGDTEAFF.